A single sample is the source of the 25 T cell receptor beta chains below, sequenced in a study of T cell repertoires in cytomegalovirus infection. TCRdb processed the reads anew with MiXCR; each CDR3 protein has one entry. The data hold more than 95,000 distinct CDR3 sequences, with approximately 30% observed a single time. These receptors are not linked to any known antigen. Specimen: CD8+ T cells from cultured PBMCs, collected from culture after CMV antigen stimulation. All receptors derive from a human donor in good health (CMV status not recorded). Some clones in this sample may be carry-over from other donors' samples.

Many counts were recorded for this clonotype. The rearrangement links TRBV7-6 to TRBJ2-3; 12 bases align to TRBD2. The V segment lost 0 bases and the J segment 4 bases; nucleotides outside the gene matches: 5. The CDR3 is made up of 17 amino acids. Germline loops: CDR1 SGHVS, CDR2 FNYEAQ. The CDR3 reads CASSLALAGGLSDTQYF. CDR3 DNA: TGTGCCAGCAGCTTAGCCCTAGCGGGGGGGCTGTCAGATACGCAGTATTTT.

This chain uses TRBV10-3 with TRBJ1-1; a possible D gene is TRBD1 (6 bases). Germline V gives CDR1 ENHRY, CDR2 SYGVKD. The CDR3 is 15 residues long. V was clipped by 2 bases and J by 4 bases, with 14 bases between them. Here the CDR3 reads CAISELRTASTEAFF. CDR3 coding DNA: TGTGCCATCAGTGAGCTCAGGACAGCTTCCACTGAAGCTTTCTTT.

The chain is built from TRBV12-3 or TRBV12-4 and TRBJ2-6, with 7 bases aligning to TRBD2. The CDR3 covers 16 residues. Trimming at V came to 6 bases and at J to 1 base, leaving 6 bases not matched to a gene. The CDR3 loop reads CASSPLGGSGANVLTF. In DNA form, the CDR3 reads TGTGCCAGCAGCCCCCTCGGGGGGTCTGGGGCCAACGTCCTGACTTTC.

This clonotype has only a few counts. The V call is TRBV12-3 or TRBV12-4, the J call TRBJ2-5, with TRBD1 matching 9 bases. CDR3 length: 15 residues. Trimming at V came to 6 bases and at J to 5 bases, leaving 10 bases not matched to a gene. The CDR3 protein is CASSLGQGNVETQYF. The DNA of the CDR3 is TGTGCCAGCAGCCTAGGACAGGGGAATGTCGAGACCCAGTACTTC.

The gene calls are TRBV12-3 or TRBV12-4 and TRBJ2-3; D not resolved. The CDR3 contains 14 residues. The V gene lost 3 bases and the J gene lost 0 bases, with 7 bases spanning the gap. Written as DNA, the CDR3 is TGTGCCAGCAGTTTGAGGCAGAGCACAGATACGCAGTATTTT. It codes for CASSLRQSTDTQYF.

The table lists this clonotype with a few counts. The genes are TRBV7-9 and TRBJ2-7, with 8 bases fitting TRBD1. Germline-derived CDR1 and CDR2 are SEHNR and FQNEAQ (reference sequence). The CDR3 loop spans 13 amino acids. With 4 bases clipped from V and 4 bases from J, the junction kept 3 bases outside the gene matches. As DNA, the CDR3 is TGTGCCAGCAGCTGGGACAGGCGATACGAGCAGTACTTC. Translation gives CASSWDRRYEQYF.

This clonotype occurred a few times. The chain couples TRBV18 to TRBJ2-5; tentative D call: TRBD2 (6 bases). Trimming took off 10 bases at V and 7 bases at J, with 16 bases between the two ends. In germline, CDR1 is KGHSH, CDR2 LQKENI. This CDR3 comprises 12 residues. The CDR3 spells CATTPGEATQYF. The CDR3 bases are TGTGCCACCACCCCGGGGGAGGCGACCCAGTACTTC.

The rearrangement joins TRBV27 to TRBJ1-2; maybe TRBD1 (5 bases). The CDR3 sequence is 13 residues long. The V end was cut by 4 bases, the J end by 8 bases, with 14 bases between. Looked up from germline, CDR1 is MNHEY and CDR2 is SMNVEV (reference sequence). The chain's CDR3 is CASSSAGREGYTF. The CDR3 DNA reads as TGTGCCAGCAGTTCGGCAGGGCGAGAGGGCTACACCTTC.

The chain carries TRBV15 and TRBJ2-3; D call uncertain. The CDR3 is 14 residues long. Deletions cut 0 bases from V and 1 base from J, with 5 bases between. CDR1 and CDR2 (germline): LNHNV, YYDKDF (reference sequence). The CDR3 sequence: CATSRDPGTDTQYF. DNA of the CDR3: TGTGCCACCAGCAGAGACCCCGGCACAGATACGCAGTATTTT. The whole variable domain, filled in from reference TRBV15 and TRBJ2-3, reads DAMVIQNPRYQVTQFGKPVTLSCSQTLNHNVMYWYQQKSSQAPKLLFHYYDKDFNNEADTPDNFQSRRPNTSFCFLDIRSPGLGDTAMYLCATSRDPGTDTQYFGPGTRLTVL.

This clonotype showed up many times. The DNA for the CDR3 is TGTGCCAGCAGTCAAGAAAGGGGCCAAGAGACCCAGTACTTC. Translating it yields CASSQERGQETQYF. The rearrangement uses TRBV6-1 and TRBJ2-5; tentative D call: TRBD1 (5 bases). This CDR3 has 14 residues. The ends were cut back, 5 bases at V and 1 base at J, with 11 bases in the middle. Looked up from germline, CDR1 is MNHNS and CDR2 is SASEGT.

V gene TRBV4-3 combines with J gene TRBJ2-7; D is possibly TRBD1 (5 bases). There are 14 residues in the CDR3. Germline CDR1 and CDR2: LGHNA and YSLEER. Trimming cost V 0 bases and J 5 bases, with 11 bases left between them. The CDR3 DNA reads as TGCGCCAGCAGCCAAGAGATAAGGGGCCACGAGCAGTACTTC. Its protein is CASSQEIRGHEQYF.

The sample holds many counts of this clonotype. DNA of the CDR3: TGTGCCAGCAGTTACTCGTATGGGACTACCAAAAACATTCAGTACTTC. Amino acid sequence: CASSYSYGTTKNIQYF. This chain connects TRBV6-2 or TRBV6-3 to TRBJ2-4, with 7 bases that match TRBD2. Germline V lookup: CDR1 MNHEY, CDR2 SVGEGT. The CDR3 runs 16 residues. The trim removed 0 bases at V and 2 bases at J, leaving 4 bases unmatched.

The V gene is TRBV6-1, the J gene TRBJ1-2; 7 nucleotides line up with TRBD1. The germline V gene has CDR1 MNHNS and CDR2 SASEGT. This CDR3 spans 16 amino acids. The junction had 12 bases not matched to a gene; V was cut back by 3 bases and J by 5 bases. The CDR3 spells CASSDPDRVVGYGYTF. CDR3 in DNA: TGTGCCAGCAGTGACCCCGACAGGGTGGTAGGGTATGGCTACACCTTC.

The chain couples TRBV28 to TRBJ1-5; no clear D. Germline lookup yields CDR1 MDHEN and CDR2 SYDVKM. CDR3 length equals 15 residues. V lost 1 base to trimming and J lost 2 bases, with 9 bases between them. CDR3 sequence: CASSLYGEGNQPQHF. In DNA form, the CDR3 reads TGTGCCAGCAGTTTATATGGGGAGGGCAATCAGCCCCAGCATTTT.

In its sample, this clonotype was seen many times. V and J are TRBV6-2 or TRBV6-3 and TRBJ2-2; D unresolved. This CDR3 is built from 17 residues. The germline V gene encodes CDR1 MNHEY and CDR2 SVGEGT. With 4 bases removed from V and 0 bases from J, the gap between germline ends came to 15 bases. The CDR3 spells CASSLLPRQSNTGELFF. The CDR3 coding sequence is TGTGCCAGCAGTTTATTGCCCCGGCAGTCGAACACCGGGGAGCTGTTTTTT.

This chain joins TRBV15 and TRBJ2-1; TRBD2 aligns across 7 bases. Germline V CDR1 and CDR2: LNHNV, YYDKDF (reference sequence). This CDR3 is built from 16 residues. V dropped 4 bases and J dropped 0; count of bases not matched to a gene: 6. CDR3 sequence (DNA): TGTGCCACCAGCACAAGCGGGGCCCTCTCCTACAATGAGCAGTTCTTC. Translating it yields CATSTSGALSYNEQFF.

This clonotype was observed a few times. The chain links TRBV20-1 to TRBJ2-1, with D possibly TRBD1 on 6 matching bases. With 5 bases removed from V and 7 bases from J, the gap between germline ends came to 12 bases. The germline V gene encodes CDR1 DFQATT and CDR2 SNEGSKA (reference sequence). CDR3 length: 12 residues. The CDR3 DNA sequence: TGCAGTGCTCGGTCTCAGGGGAATGAGCAGTTCTTC. Residues: CSARSQGNEQFF.

This clonotype was found once. J is TRBJ1-3 and V is TRBV7-9, with D unresolved. Germline V lookup: CDR1 SEHNR, CDR2 FQNEAQ (reference sequence). This CDR3 contains 14 residues. V lost 5 bases and J 0 bases, leaving 8 bases between the germline ends. The CDR3 DNA reads as TGTGCCAGCAGCCCTACAAACTCTGGAAACACCATATATTTT. Protein product: CASSPTNSGNTIYF.

This sequence joins TRBV2 and TRBJ2-5; D remains ambiguous. CDR1 and CDR2 (germline): SNHLY, FYNNEI. The CDR3 length is 13 residues. The V gene lost 11 bases and the J gene lost 4 bases, with 17 bases spanning the gap. For the CDR3, the DNA is TGTGCCGGTAGTGCCCGACCTGGAGAGACCCAGTACTTC. It codes for CAGSARPGETQYF.

The gene calls are TRBV12-3 or TRBV12-4 and TRBJ1-1; weak D call: TRBD1 (5 bases). Trimming took off 3 bases at V and 11 bases at J, with 10 bases between the two ends. This CDR3 has 11 amino acids. The CDR3 DNA follows: TGTGCCAGCAGTTTGGGGGTCCTGGCTTTCTTT. Protein product: CASSLGVLAFF.

This clonotype has at least ten counts. The J gene is TRBJ2-1, the V gene TRBV6-1; 10 bases agree with TRBD2. This CDR3 has 15 amino acids. The germline V gene encodes CDR1 MNHNS and CDR2 SASEGT. V gave up 4 bases and J gave up 8 bases; unmatched junction bases: 8. The CDR3 sequence: CASSGTAGGFDEQFF. In nucleotides, the CDR3 is TGTGCCAGCAGTGGAACAGCGGGGGGGTTCGATGAGCAGTTCTTC.

This chain connects TRBV7-9 to TRBJ1-2, with TRBD1 identical over 7 bases. This CDR3 spans 17 amino acids. Looked up from germline, CDR1 is SEHNR and CDR2 is FQNEAQ (reference sequence). The V and J ends lost 5 bases and 0 bases, in that order; junction bases with no gene match: 12. The CDR3 sequence: CASSQSDRASPNYGYTF. In nucleotides, the CDR3 is TGTGCCAGCAGCCAAAGCGACAGGGCCTCTCCTAACTATGGCTACACCTTC. Variable domain in full (rest from reference TRBV7-9 and TRBJ1-2): DTGVSQNPRHKITKRGQNVTFRCDPISEHNRLYWYRQTLGQGPEFLTYFQNEAQLEKSRLLSDRFSAERPKGSFSTLEIQRTEQGDSAMYLCASSQSDRASPNYGYTFGSGTRLTVV.

The sample holds many counts of this clonotype. The rearrangement links TRBV7-2 to TRBJ2-2; tentatively, D is TRBD2 (6 bases). Germline V lookup: CDR1 SGHTA, CDR2 FQGNSA. Deletions cut 3 bases from V and 3 bases from J, with 11 bases between. The CDR3 totals 15 residues. CDR3 region: CASSFWGEYTGELFF. The CDR3 nucleotides are TGTGCCAGCAGCTTTTGGGGGGAGTACACCGGGGAGCTGTTTTTT.

The rearrangement uses TRBV19 and TRBJ1-5; 7 bases are a match to TRBD1. CDR3 length equals 15 residues. Germline CDR1 is LNHDA and CDR2 is SQIVND (reference sequence). V lost 3 bases, J lost 7 bases, and 9 bases stayed unmatched. The CDR3: CASSIGRGGQQPQHF. The CDR3 bases are TGTGCCAGTAGTATCGGCAGGGGGGGGCAACAGCCCCAGCATTTT.

This clonotype was picked up many times. The V gene is TRBV7-2, the J gene TRBJ1-5; D remains unclear. CDR3 length: 13 amino acids. V lost 1 base to trimming and J lost 5 bases, with 6 bases between them. In germline, CDR1 is SGHTA, CDR2 FQGNSA. CDR3 DNA: TGTGCCAGCAGCTTAGTGGCATATCAGCCCCAGCATTTT. It is translated as CASSLVAYQPQHF.